This T cell receptor (beta chain) was found in a study of human T cells and chemical hapten exposure. As the library was built, unique molecular identifiers were attached to individual cDNA molecules. TCRdb itself ran the RACE reads through MiXCR, one entry per CDR3 protein. Among 80,000 to 100,000 distinct CDR3 sequences listed, 27% were seen once. This clonotype has a handful of counts. This sample's time point: patch test 3, about 24 weeks after DPC sensitization. Documented treatment: therapeutic diphenylcyclopropenone sensitization with weekly scalp DPC. In germline, CDR1 is DFQATT, CDR2 SNEGSKA (reference sequence). V lost 6 bases, J lost 6 bases, and 12 bases stayed unmatched. The CDR3 extends over 14 amino acids.

This chain uses TRBV20-1 with TRBJ2-3, with TRBD1 matching 7 bases. Sequencing was performed on whole blood, taken in connection with sensitization to the hapten diphenylcyclopropenone (DPC). The TCR sequence derives from a man aged 35-49 years with alopecia areata. Some clones in this sample may be carry-over from other donors' samples. The CDR3 DNA sequence: TGCAGTGCCCTACAGACAGGGAATGGTGATACGCAGTATTTT. Protein sequence: CSALQTGNGDTQYF.